A selection of T cell receptor beta chains follows, all from one sample in a study of CD8 T cells in ankylosing spondylitis. Using its own MiXCR run on the 5' RACE reads, TCRdb lists one record per CDR3 protein. Altogether 750,000 to 850,000 distinct CDR3 sequences are present, about 10% being singletons, with the ten largest covering about 0.5%. The sequenced sample was blood, either unsorted or a sorted T cell fraction (not recorded which). Every receptor here comes from a male donor with ankylosing spondylitis. CDR3s include the opening cysteine and the closing phenylalanine or tryptophan. D genes are given only for firm matches. Expanded clones get a size class; other rows say once, few or many, or leave the size out.

>once|TRBV6-5|TRBJ2-5|NA
TGTGCCAGCAGTTACTCGAACCCTAAAGAGACCCAGTACTTC
CASSYSNPKETQYF
>NA|TRBV11-2|TRBJ1-1|NA
TGTGCCAGCAGCTTAGAAGGGGCAGAGAACACTGAAGCTTTCTTT
CASSLEGAENTEAFF
>few|TRBV7-2|TRBJ1-4|NA
TGTGCCAGCAGCTTAAGGGGAGGGGATAATGAAAAACTGTTTTTT
CASSLRGGDNEKLFF
>NA|TRBV18|TRBJ2-6|NA
TGTGCCAGCTCACCTACCTCCCACTCTGGGGCCAACGTCCTGACTTTC
CASSPTSHSGANVLTF
>many|TRBV5-1|TRBJ2-1|NA
TGCGCCAGCAGCTTGGTAGTTGGTGGGGATGAGCAGTTCTTC
CASSLVVGGDEQFF
>many|TRBV6-1|TRBJ2-1|NA
TGTGCCAGCAGCAACCGGGACTTACGCTCCTACAATGAGCAGTTCTTC
CASSNRDLRSYNEQFF
>few|TRBV12-5|TRBJ1-5|NA
TGTGCTAGTGGTTTAGGGAATCAGCCCCAGCATTTT
CASGLGNQPQHF
>many|TRBV5-1|TRBJ2-7|NA
TGCGCCAGCCGAGGAACACCGACTCTATACGAGCAGTACTTC
CASRGTPTLYEQYF
>NA|TRBV7-9|TRBJ2-3|NA
TGTGCCAGCAGCTTAGGAGCGGCTGCAAGAACAGATACGCAGTATTTT
CASSLGAAARTDTQYF
>NA|TRBV10-2|TRBJ2-1|NA
TGCGCCAGCAGTGCCCTTCGATCTAGCTCCAATGAGCAGTTCTTC
CASSALRSSSNEQFF
>many|TRBV20-1|TRBJ1-5|NA
TGCAGTGCTACCCAGTACGGGAATCAGCCCCAGCATTTT
CSATQYGNQPQHF